These 26 T cell receptor beta chains came from one sample sequenced in a study of beta chain features in type 1 diabetes (dated by TCRdb to the late 2010s). The library was obtained by the immunoSEQ multiplex PCR assay. The High Capacity cDNA Reverse Transcription Kit was used to reverse transcribe all of the isolated RNA, meaning that expressed TCRB transcripts were what got sequenced. The source is immuneACCESS, and TCRdb retained only in-frame sequences with V and J called. Part of the clones is not carried over; for the studies checked, unresolved V genes explain less than half of this, and the remainder is unexplained. This sample lists about 640,000 clones; about an eighth were detected once. More than 0.09% of the sample belongs to the ten largest clones. What the research found in general, with its limitations: Type 1 diabetes patients showed a moderate but significant shortening of TCRB CDR3 length in all four CD4+ subsets.

Antigen specificity for these receptors is unknown. Sample: naive CD4+ T cells from blood. The cell subset or site label, as the study defines it: true naive CD4+ T cells. The receptors originated from a man aged 25 to 40 with type 1 diabetes.

This clone showed up just a few times. J is TRBJ1-4 and V is TRBV21-1. TRBV21-1 is a pseudogene. CDR3 length equals 11 residues. CDR3 loop: CASPIRGPRFF. The CDR3 DNA follows: TGTGCCAGCCCGATCCGGGGCCCAAGGTTTTTT.

This clone was recorded a few times. This chain links TRBV5-1 with TRBJ2-2; unclear D gene. Deletions cut 1 base from V and 0 bases from J, with 7 bases between. The germline CDR1 and CDR2 sequences are SGHRS and YFSETQ. The length of the CDR3 is 15 residues. The DNA for the CDR3 is TGCGCCAGCAGCTTGAACGGCCCGAACACCGGGGAGCTGTTTTTT. This encodes CASSLNGPNTGELFF.

The CDR3 loop reads CASRPERDTEAFF. The CDR3 nucleotides read TGCGCCAGCAGACCTGAACGGGACACTGAAGCTTTCTTT. This rearrangement joins TRBV4-3 to TRBJ1-1; no definite D call. V lost 6 bases, J lost 3 bases, and 11 bases lay in between. Germline V CDR1 and CDR2: LGHNA, YSLEER. The CDR3 totals 13 residues.

The rearrangement joins TRBV14 to TRBJ1-6; D gene uncertain. Trimming stripped 3 bases from V and 5 bases from J, with 8 bases between. The CDR3 consists of 14 residues. CDR1 is SGHDN, CDR2 FVKESK, per germline. The chain's CDR3 is CASSQSYNNSPLHF. In DNA, the CDR3 is TGTGCCAGCAGCCAGTCGTATAATAATTCACCCCTCCACTTT.

The chain is built from TRBV27 and TRBJ1-2; a weak D match, TRBD1 (5 bases). The CDR3 spans 14 residues. Germline values: CDR1 MNHEY, CDR2 SMNVEV (reference sequence). The V end lost 4 bases, the J end lost 5 bases, and 14 bases lay between the germline ends. The CDR3 DNA is TGTGCCAGCAGTTGGGACGGGAGCGCGTATGGCTACACCTTC. Translating it yields CASSWDGSAYGYTF.

This clone was recorded a few times. This rearrangement joins TRBV7-2 to TRBJ2-1; the D gene is possibly TRBD1 (5 bases). V shed 5 bases and J shed 2 bases, with 10 bases lying between them. CDR3 length: 14 amino acids. The germline V gene encodes CDR1 SGHTA and CDR2 FQGNSA. For the CDR3, the DNA is TGTGCCAGCAGCATTCAGGGTACCTACAATGAGCAGTTCTTC. Translating it yields CASSIQGTYNEQFF.

The table lists this clone with a few counts. The chain couples TRBV4-1 to TRBJ1-5; 8 nucleotides agree with TRBD1. CDR1 and CDR2 (germline): MGHRA, YSYEKL. This CDR3 region has 17 residues. With 4 bases clipped from V and 2 bases from J, the junction kept 10 bases outside the gene matches. The CDR3, as DNA: TGCGCCAGCAGCCGCATCTTAGACAGGGGCCGCAATCAGCCCCAGCATTTT. Protein: CASSRILDRGRNQPQHF.

J is TRBJ2-7 and V is TRBV9, with D tentatively TRBD2 (5 bases). CDR3 length equals 14 residues. Germline V gives CDR1 SGDLS, CDR2 YYNGEE. The V end was cut by 4 bases, the J end by 2 bases, with 13 bases between. CDR3 protein: CASSPRGLAYEQYF. CDR3 sequence (DNA): TGTGCCAGCAGCCCCCGAGGGCTGGCCTACGAGCAGTACTTC. Full variable domain (remainder filled in from reference TRBV9 and TRBJ2-7): DSGVTQTPKHLITATGQRVTLRCSPRSGDLSVYWYQQSLDQGLQFLIQYYNGEERAKGNILERFSAQQFPDLHSELNLSSLELGDSALYFCASSPRGLAYEQYFGPGTRLTVT.

V usage is TRBV27 and J usage is TRBJ1-6; possibly TRBD1 for D (5 bases). The CDR3 runs to 15 residues. V shed 7 bases and J shed 5 bases, with 15 bases lying between them. Per the germline V gene, CDR1 is MNHEY and CDR2 is SMNVEV (reference sequence). The CDR3 region is CASTLQGENNSPLHF. The CDR3, as DNA: TGTGCCAGCACCCTCCAAGGGGAAAATAATTCACCCCTCCACTTT.

The gene calls are TRBV9 and TRBJ2-2; 12 bases match TRBD2. V shed 4 bases and J 0 bases; nucleotides not matched to a gene: 7. The CDR3 runs to 18 residues. Germline V CDR1 and CDR2: SGDLS, YYNGEE. This chain's CDR3 is CASSSKLAGGPNTGELFF. The CDR3, as DNA: TGTGCCAGCAGCTCCAAACTAGCGGGGGGCCCGAACACCGGGGAGCTGTTTTTT.

This rearrangement joins TRBV30 to TRBJ1-5; the D gene is possibly TRBD1 (5 bases). V was cut by 1 base and J by 5 bases, with 9 bases left in between. The CDR3 has 13 residues. CDR1 is GTSNPN and CDR2 is SVGIG in the germline V gene (reference sequence). CDR3 residues: CAWSGTSDQPQHF. In DNA, the CDR3 is TGTGCCTGGAGTGGGACATCGGATCAGCCCCAGCATTTT.

This clone was picked up a small number of times. V and J are TRBV7-2 and TRBJ2-1; possibly TRBD2 for D (7 bases). With 0 bases removed from V and 7 bases from J, the gap between germline ends came to 10 bases. The CDR3 is 14 residues long. In germline, CDR1 is SGHTA, CDR2 FQGNSA. For the CDR3, the DNA is TGTGCCAGCAGCTTAGCGGGGGGGCCGAATGAGCAGTTCTTC. This encodes CASSLAGGPNEQFF.

This clone was observed a handful of times. The chain recombines TRBV15 with TRBJ1-4; no firm D call. V shed 1 base and J shed 5 bases, with 11 bases lying between them. Germline values: CDR1 LNHNV, CDR2 YYDKDF (reference sequence). This CDR3 comprises 15 residues. This CDR3 reads CATSRVWTDNEKLFF. In DNA, the CDR3 is TGTGCCACCAGCAGAGTGTGGACGGACAATGAAAAACTGTTTTTT.

This clone turned up a few times. The chain uses TRBV2 and TRBJ2-5; 7 bases agree with TRBD1. V lost 5 bases, J lost 5 bases, and 5 bases stayed unmatched. CDR1 and CDR2 from the germline V gene are SNHLY and FYNNEI. The length of the CDR3 is 13 residues. In DNA form, the CDR3 reads TGTGCCAGCAGTTGGGACAGTCAGGAGACCCAGTACTTC. It is translated as CASSWDSQETQYF.

This clone has a handful of counts. This chain connects TRBV19 to TRBJ2-5; maybe TRBD2 (6 bases). Germline V gene data show CDR1 as LNHDA and CDR2 as SQIVND (reference sequence). The CDR3 is 16 residues long. Trimming left V 5 bases short and J 6 bases short, with 22 bases between. DNA of the CDR3: TGTGCCAGTAGTCTGGGGGAGTCTAGCGATGGCAAGACCCAGTACTTC. It translates to CASSLGESSDGKTQYF.

CDR3 amino acids: CASSFSRTSPLHF. The CDR3 bases are TGTGCCAGCAGCTTTAGTAGGACCTCACCCCTCCACTTT. J is TRBJ1-6 and V is TRBV11-2; D unresolved. This CDR3 is 13 amino acids long. Germline CDR1 and CDR2: SGHAT and FQNNGV. V gave up 3 bases and J gave up 10 bases, with 10 bases separating them.

The gene calls are TRBV28 and TRBJ2-7; 10 bases align to TRBD1. This CDR3 is built from 14 residues. The ends lost 7 bases at V and 4 bases at J; junction bases unmatched: 7. The V gene's germline CDR1 is MDHEN and CDR2 SYDVKM. The CDR3 DNA follows: TGTGCCAGCACGAGGGACAGGGGCTGGTACGAGCAGTACTTC. It specifies CASTRDRGWYEQYF.

There are a few counts of this clone. The chain employs TRBV6-5 and TRBJ1-5, with D uncertain. Trimming removed 2 bases at V and 4 bases at J, with 6 bases between. CDR1 is MNHEY and CDR2 is SVGAGI in the germline V gene. The CDR3 is made up of 13 amino acids. The DNA of the CDR3 is TGTGCCAGCAGTTACGGGGAGAATCAGCCCCAGCATTTT. Translated: CASSYGENQPQHF.

The chain recombines TRBV6-5 with TRBJ2-3; D gene uncertain. Germline V gene sequence: CDR1 MNHEY, CDR2 SVGAGI. The CDR3 contains 13 residues. V dropped 5 bases and J dropped 14 bases, with 20 bases sitting between them. CDR3 sequence reads: CASSEELRPFGYF. DNA for the CDR3: TGTGCCAGCAGTGAAGAGTTGCGCCCCTTTGGGTATTTT.

This clone was detected only a few times. The J gene is TRBJ2-7, the V gene TRBV2, with D uncertain. The germline CDR1 and CDR2 sequences are SNHLY and FYNNEI. The CDR3 covers 12 residues. Trimming removed 7 bases from V and 2 bases from J, with 9 bases in between. The DNA of the CDR3 is TGTGCCAGCATCAAACGGACCTACGAGCAGTACTTC. This gives the protein CASIKRTYEQYF.

This clone was observed a single time. This rearrangement joins TRBV6-5 to TRBJ1-1, with 8 positions matching TRBD1. V gave up 6 bases and J gave up 6 bases; unmatched junction bases: 3. CDR3 length: 12 residues. From germline, CDR1 is MNHEY and CDR2 SVGAGI. The CDR3 loop reads CASRWTGSEAFF. CDR3 in DNA: TGTGCCAGCAGGTGGACAGGGTCTGAAGCTTTCTTT.

Of note for this clone: This specimen includes other DNA sequences encoding the same CDR3. The rearrangement links TRBV4-2 to TRBJ1-1; no firm D call. The CDR3 covers 13 residues. Germline values: CDR1 LGHNA, CDR2 YNFKEQ. The V gene lost 0 bases and the J gene lost 1 base, with 3 bases spanning the gap. CDR3 in amino acids: CASSQESNTEAFF. CDR3 nucleotide sequence: TGTGCCAGCAGCCAAGAATCGAACACTGAAGCTTTCTTT.

This clone has only a few counts. Other DNA variants within this sample encode the same CDR3. The rearrangement joins TRBV5-6 to TRBJ1-1, with D tentatively TRBD1 (5 bases). The CDR3 length is 13 residues. Between the trimmed V and J ends, which lost 1 base and 1 base, there was a span of 5 bases. CDR1 is SGHDT and CDR2 is YYEEEE in the germline V gene. The CDR3 loop is CASSLRGNTEAFF. As DNA, the CDR3 is TGTGCCAGCAGCTTGAGGGGGAACACTGAAGCTTTCTTT. Complete variable domain (other parts from reference TRBV5-6 and TRBJ1-1): DAGVTQSPTHLIKTRGQQVTLRCSPKSGHDTVSWYQQALGQGPQFIFQYYEEEERQRGNFPDRFSGHQFPNYSSELNVNALLLGDSALYLCASSLRGNTEAFFGQGTRLTVV.

Here the CDR3 reads CASSPAAYNEQFF. The CDR3 DNA reads TGTGCCAGCAGCCCGGCGGCTTACAATGAGCAGTTCTTC. The chain employs TRBV11-1 and TRBJ2-1, with unresolved D. Per the germline V gene, CDR1 is SGHAT and CDR2 is FQDESV (reference sequence). CDR3 size: 13 residues. The V gene lost 5 bases and the J gene lost 4 bases, with 9 bases spanning the gap.

This clone was recorded a few times. The chain links TRBV4-1 to TRBJ2-5; D perhaps matches TRBD2 (8 bases). Germline lookup yields CDR1 MGHRA and CDR2 YSYEKL. There are 17 residues in the CDR3. The V end lost 0 bases, the J end lost 7 bases, and 21 bases lay between the germline ends. DNA for the CDR3: TGCGCCAGCAGCCAAGAGGCACGGGACAGCCGGGGGGGGACCCAGTACTTC. This gives the protein CASSQEARDSRGGTQYF.

The J gene is TRBJ1-5, the V gene TRBV11-2, with D unresolved. Germline V lookup: CDR1 SGHAT, CDR2 FQNNGV. With 1 base removed from V and 1 base from J, the gap between germline ends came to 14 bases. This CDR3 contains 17 residues. CDR3 sequence: CASSLGDGWGSNQPQHF. CDR3 in DNA: TGTGCCAGCAGCTTAGGTGATGGATGGGGAAGCAATCAGCCCCAGCATTTT.